This TCR beta chain appears in the sequencing data of a study of blood T cell repertoires in COVID-19. Study processing details: Nucleated cell counts were estimated from reference gene primer amplification. The assay was immunoSEQ multiplex PCR, and TCRdb's table has in-frame clones only and misses some. V, J and clone size reflect that table, while D and trimming were determined from the DNA. The sample contains 250,000 to 350,000 clones, around 92% of which appear only once. This study enrolled people aged roughly 18 to 89 from about two dozen US geographic areas. Donors were grouped by their self-reported clinical history. People in the exposed group encountered a COVID-19 case within 2 weeks before entering the study. Source material: PBMCs or T cells enriched from blood (not recorded which). The TCR sequence derives from a woman aged 50 to 60 who had been exposed to COVID-19.

The CDR3 reads CASSWTGEGETQYF. The CDR3 DNA reads TGCGCCAGCAGCTGGACAGGGGAGGGAGAGACCCAGTACTTC. This chain uses TRBV5-1 with TRBJ2-5, with 9 bases lining up with TRBD1. Germline V gene data show CDR1 as SGHRS and CDR2 as YFSETQ. The CDR3 covers 14 residues. J was trimmed by 4 bases and V by 3 bases; bases with no gene match: 4.